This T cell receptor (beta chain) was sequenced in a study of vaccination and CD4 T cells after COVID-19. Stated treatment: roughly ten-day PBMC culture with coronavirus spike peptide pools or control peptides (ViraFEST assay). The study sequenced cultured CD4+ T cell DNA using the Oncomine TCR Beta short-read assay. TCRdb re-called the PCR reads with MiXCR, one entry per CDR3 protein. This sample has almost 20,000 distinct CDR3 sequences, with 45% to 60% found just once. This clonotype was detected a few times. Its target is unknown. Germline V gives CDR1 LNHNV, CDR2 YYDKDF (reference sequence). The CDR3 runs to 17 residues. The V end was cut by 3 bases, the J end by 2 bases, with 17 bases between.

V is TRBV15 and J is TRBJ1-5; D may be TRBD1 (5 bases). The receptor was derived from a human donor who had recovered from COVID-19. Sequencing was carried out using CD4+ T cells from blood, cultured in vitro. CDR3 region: CATSRAPVPGGNQPQHF. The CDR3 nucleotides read TGTGCCACCAGCAGGGCACCCGTCCCGGGGGGCAATCAGCCCCAGCATTTT. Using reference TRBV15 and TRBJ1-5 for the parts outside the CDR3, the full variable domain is DAMVIQNPRYQVTQFGKPVTLSCSQTLNHNVMYWYQQKSSQAPKLLFHYYDKDFNNEADTPDNFQSRRPNTSFCFLDIRSPGLGDTAMYLCATSRAPVPGGNQPQHFGDGTRLSIL.